The 18 T cell receptor beta chains below all came from one sample that was sequenced in a study of Graves' ophthalmopathy and Graves' hyperthyroidism. Amplification targeted the TCR beta CDR3 regions, with RNA transcripts as the source material. RT-PCR in the first round used HTBI primers; a second-round multiplex PCR followed. TCRdb processed the multiplex PCR reads anew with MiXCR; each CDR3 protein has one entry. The sample comprises over 450,000 distinct CDR3 sequences, approximately 15% of which are singletons, and approximately 9.8% rests with the top ten. Sequenced: blood. The source is a woman under 40 with Graves' ophthalmopathy.

The CDR3 region has the DNA TGTGCCATCAGTGAGTTAGCGGGGTCCTCCTACGAGCAGTACTTC. This encodes CAISELAGSSYEQYF. The chain recombines TRBV10-3 with TRBJ2-7, with 8 bases aligning to TRBD2. This CDR3 spans 15 amino acids. V was pared by 1 base and J by 0 bases, with 2 bases of the junction left unmatched. From germline, CDR1 is ENHRY and CDR2 SYGVKD.

The chain couples TRBV6-5 to TRBJ2-5; TRBD1 might be the D (5 bases). Germline loops: CDR1 MNHEY, CDR2 SVGAGI. V was clipped by 2 bases and J by 5 bases, with 15 bases between them. The CDR3 sequence is 15 residues long. CDR3 sequence: CASSYRFGARETQYF. Written as DNA, the CDR3 is TGTGCCAGCAGTTACCGGTTTGGGGCCCGGGAGACCCAGTACTTC.

This clonotype was seen ten or more times. CDR3 sequence (DNA): TGTGCCAGCTCACCTAGCGGGATACGGGAGACCCAGTACTTC. It encodes CASSPSGIRETQYF. This chain connects TRBV18 to TRBJ2-5; 8 nucleotides line up with TRBD2. Germline loops: CDR1 KGHSH, CDR2 LQKENI. There are 14 residues in the CDR3. Germline trimming cut 3 bases from V and 5 bases from J; bases unmatched to any gene: 5.

The sample holds many counts of this clonotype. The V gene is TRBV27, the J gene TRBJ2-7, with TRBD1 as a possible D gene (6 bases). Trimming pared 5 bases from V and 2 bases from J, leaving 10 bases between. Per germline, CDR1 MNHEY and CDR2 SMNVEV (reference sequence). The CDR3 contains 13 residues. CDR3 loop: CASSPPGAYEQYF. The CDR3 DNA reads TGTGCCAGCAGTCCACCAGGGGCCTACGAGCAGTACTTC.

This clonotype was counted ten times or more. The CDR3 DNA follows: TGTGCCAGCAGCTTAGACGGGACAGGGAGGTTTGCCAAAAACATTCAGTACTTC. Its translation is CASSLDGTGRFAKNIQYF. The chain combines TRBV11-2 with TRBJ2-4; TRBD1 matches 9 bases. The CDR3 length is 18 residues. Germline-derived CDR1 and CDR2 are SGHAT and FQNNGV. The ends lost 0 bases at V and 1 base at J; junction bases unmatched: 7.

This clonotype was recorded at least ten times. The chain uses TRBV6-4 and TRBJ1-1; no firm D call. CDR1 and CDR2 (germline): MRHNA, SNTAGT. Trimming stripped 6 bases from V and 0 bases from J, with 8 bases between. The CDR3 spans 13 residues. CDR3 region: CASSIQMNTEAFF. CDR3 bases: TGTGCCAGCAGCATCCAAATGAACACTGAAGCTTTCTTT.

This clonotype was seen repeatedly, ten times or more. The chain links TRBV11-1 to TRBJ2-7, with 11 bases matching TRBD2. V dropped 3 bases and J dropped 4; count of bases not matched to a gene: 5. The CDR3 has 15 amino acids. The V gene's germline CDR1 is SGHAT and CDR2 FQDESV (reference sequence). Written as DNA, the CDR3 is TGTGCCAGCAGCTTGGTAGCGGGAGGGCCGTACGAGCAGTACTTC. It translates to CASSLVAGGPYEQYF. Complete variable domain (other parts from reference TRBV11-1 and TRBJ2-7): EAEVAQSPRYKITEKSQAVAFWCDPISGHATLYWYRQILGQGPELLVQFQDESVVDDSQLPKDRFSAERLKGVDSTLKIQPAELGDSAMYLCASSLVAGGPYEQYFGPGTRLTVT.

Ten or more counts support this clonotype. The genes are TRBV5-1 and TRBJ2-7, with a weak D call TRBD2 (6 bases). Germline CDR1 and CDR2: SGHRS and YFSETQ. V lost 7 bases to trimming and J lost 5 bases, with 16 bases between them. This CDR3 has 13 amino acids. The CDR3 nucleotides are TGCGCCAGCGCCGACCGGGGGTACCACGAGCAGTACTTC. Protein sequence: CASADRGYHEQYF.

The sample holds many counts of this clonotype. The V call is TRBV6-5, the J call TRBJ1-1, with TRBD1 as a possible D gene (5 bases). The germline V gene has CDR1 MNHEY and CDR2 SVGAGI. V lost 6 bases and J lost 5, with 16 bases in between. The CDR3 totals 14 residues. DNA of the CDR3: TGTGCCAGCAGCTATCACGGCGGGGGAACTGAAGCTTTCTTT. Encoded protein: CASSYHGGGTEAFF.

This clonotype showed up many times. This rearrangement joins TRBV28 to TRBJ1-1; D is uncertain. The CDR3 is 11 amino acids. Germline V gene data show CDR1 as MDHEN and CDR2 as SYDVKM. With 10 bases removed from V and 4 bases from J, the gap between germline ends came to 10 bases. The CDR3 sequence: CAINFGTEAFF. The CDR3 region has the DNA TGTGCCATCAATTTTGGCACTGAAGCTTTCTTT.

This clonotype was recorded a few times. This chain links TRBV4-2 with TRBJ2-2; 10 bases line up with TRBD1. The length of the CDR3 is 14 residues. V gave up 3 bases and J gave up 6 bases; unmatched junction bases: 1. The germline V gene encodes CDR1 LGHNA and CDR2 YNFKEQ. CDR3 protein: CASSQTGGPGELFF. CDR3 nucleotide sequence: TGTGCCAGCAGCCAGACAGGGGGCCCCGGGGAGCTGTTTTTT.

This clonotype has just a few counts. A clone one base away is much larger, so this may be a read error. V usage is TRBV2 and J usage is TRBJ2-7; TRBD2 is a possible D gene (6 bases). The ends were cut back, 7 bases at V and 6 bases at J, with 16 bases in the middle. The germline CDR1 and CDR2 sequences are SNHLY and FYNNEI. This CDR3 contains 13 residues. Here the CDR3 reads CASNLTAGSEQYF. For the CDR3, the DNA is TGTGCCAGCAATCTAACGGCGGGGTCCGAGCAGTACTTC.

Many counts were recorded for this clonotype. The V and J genes are TRBV11-3 and TRBJ2-5; D gene ambiguous. Trimming pared 5 bases from V and 0 bases from J, leaving 10 bases between. This CDR3 is 14 amino acids long. CDR1 is SGHNT, CDR2 YENEEA, per germline. This chain's CDR3 is CASSRRTHQETQYF. CDR3 DNA: TGTGCCAGCAGCCGAAGGACCCACCAAGAGACCCAGTACTTC.

This clonotype was found many times. The V gene is TRBV12-3 or TRBV12-4, the J gene TRBJ1-3; D is ambiguous. The CDR3 consists of 15 residues. V lost 3 bases, J lost 0 bases, and 9 bases lay in between. This CDR3 reads CASSLQDLSGNTIYF. CDR3 in DNA: TGTGCCAGCAGTTTGCAGGACCTCTCTGGAAACACCATATATTTT.

This clonotype was counted only a few times. At one end the junction does not follow the germline gene, possibly because of a read error. The chain uses TRBV2 and TRBJ2-6; D gene ambiguous. The CDR3 totals 17 residues. Germline V gene sequence: CDR1 SNHLY, CDR2 FYNNEI. The CDR3 loop reads CVSSTLGISSGANVLTF. The CDR3 region has the DNA TGTGTCAGCAGTACCCTGGGGATTAGCTCTGGGGCCAACGTCCTGACTTTC.

This clonotype was observed at least ten times. J is TRBJ1-1 and V is TRBV5-1, with no clear D. From germline, CDR1 is SGHRS and CDR2 YFSETQ. V gave up 5 bases and J gave up 3 bases, with 14 bases separating them. The CDR3 is 14 amino acids. Written as DNA, the CDR3 is TGCGCCAGCAGACTTCTTGACCGGGACACTGAAGCTTTCTTT. Translation: CASRLLDRDTEAFF.

This clonotype came up many times. Here the CDR3 DNA reads TGTGCCAGCAGTTATGTTTACGGGAGGGCATTAATCGACACCGGGGAGCTGTTTTTT. Its translation: CASSYVYGRALIDTGELFF. V and J are TRBV6-2 or TRBV6-3 and TRBJ2-2, with 8 positions matching TRBD2. This CDR3 comprises 19 residues. V trimming: 3 bases; J trimming: 3 bases; junction bases outside the gene matches: 15. Germline-derived CDR1 and CDR2 are MNHEY and SVGEGT.

CDR3 coding DNA: TGTGCCAGCAGTTTAGGGACAGGGGCAGCCTACGAGCAGTACTTC. Its translation: CASSLGTGAAYEQYF. The V call is TRBV12-3 or TRBV12-4, the J call TRBJ2-7, with TRBD1 matching over 9 bases. V lost 1 base and J lost 2; bases outside the gene matches: 3. The CDR3 is 15 amino acids.